The entry that follows covers one T cell receptor (beta chain) sequence. No antigen is known for it. Libraries were prepared by immunoSEQ multiplex PCR; TCRdb keeps only in-frame clonotypes and omits some of them. The profile shows about 20,000 clones, 78% of them singletons. The data were taken from a study of T cells in tumors after PD-1 blockade. The wider study: Patients had no prior checkpoint blockade, systemic immunosuppressants, or anti-cancer therapy within 4 weeks. Patients received pembrolizumab 200 mg every 3 weeks or cemiplimab 350 mg every 2 weeks. During anti-PD-1 treatment, some patients continued daily vismodegib 150 mg. Study-wide results and limits: Approximately 43% of tumor TCR clonotypes were also found in blood.

With 3 bases removed from V and 0 bases from J, the gap between germline ends came to 9 bases. The germline gives CDR1 KGHSH, CDR2 LQKENI. This CDR3 has 15 amino acids. The specimen was PBMCs, collected before anti-PD-1 treatment. The sequence was collected from a human donor with basal cell carcinoma. The chain links TRBV18 to TRBJ1-3; D not certain. CDR3 sequence reads: CASSPPRSSGNTIYF. DNA of the CDR3: TGTGCCAGCTCACCCCCCCGGAGCTCTGGAAACACCATATATTTT.